Listed here is a single T cell receptor (beta chain). Its antigen is currently unknown. With a J-beta primer mix and a sample-barcoded 5' primer, a second PCR ran roughly 7 to 11 cycles. Via MiXCR, TCRdb re-called the 5' RACE reads, giving one row per CDR3 protein. Of roughly 800,000 distinct CDR3 sequences listed, approximately 25% are singletons. Looked up from germline, CDR1 is DFQATT and CDR2 is SNEGSKA (reference sequence). The CDR3 length is 15 residues. V lost 6 bases, J lost 0 bases, and 8 bases stayed unmatched. This entry comes from a study of blood T cells in healthy people across ages. The authors isolated at least 6 million PBMCs per sample. Study-wide results and caveats: Per-million-T-cell TCR beta diversity fell roughly linearly with age.

This same sample was also part of a study on T cells of mothers and their children. That paper states: In the second PCR, M1S primer introduced barcodes and 2-4 random bases.

This TCR was recovered from a boy younger than 18 in good health. V and J are TRBV20-1 and TRBJ2-3; TRBD2 matches at 8 bases. The sequencing input was blood. In DNA, the CDR3 is TGCAGTGCCGAGGCGGGGGGTTGGAGCACAGATACGCAGTATTTT. Amino acid sequence: CSAEAGGWSTDTQYF.